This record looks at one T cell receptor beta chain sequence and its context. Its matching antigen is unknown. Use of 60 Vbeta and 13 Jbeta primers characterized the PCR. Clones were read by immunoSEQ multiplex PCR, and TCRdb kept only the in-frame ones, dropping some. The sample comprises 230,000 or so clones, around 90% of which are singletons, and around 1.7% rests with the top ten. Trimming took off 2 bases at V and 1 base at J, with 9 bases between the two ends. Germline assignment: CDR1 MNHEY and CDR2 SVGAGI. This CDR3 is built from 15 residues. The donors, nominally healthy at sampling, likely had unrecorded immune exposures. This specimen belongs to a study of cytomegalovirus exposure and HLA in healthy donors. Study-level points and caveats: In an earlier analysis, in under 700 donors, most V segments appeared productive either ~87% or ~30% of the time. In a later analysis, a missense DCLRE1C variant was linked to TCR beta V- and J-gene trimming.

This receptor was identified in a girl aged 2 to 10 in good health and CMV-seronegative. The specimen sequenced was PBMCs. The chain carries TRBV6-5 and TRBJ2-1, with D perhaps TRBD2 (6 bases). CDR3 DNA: TGTGCCAGCAGTTACCTGGAGGGATCCTACAATGAGCAGTTCTTC. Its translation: CASSYLEGSYNEQFF.